What follows are 18 T cell receptor beta chains derived from one specimen sequenced in a study of blood T cell repertoires in COVID-19. The assay was immunoSEQ multiplex PCR, and TCRdb's table has in-frame clones only and misses some. The data contain under 200,000 clones, approximately 91% of them singletons. The sequencing sample was made of peripheral blood. The source is a man younger than 30 with COVID-19, enrolled during active disease.

This clone was picked up one time. The gene calls are TRBV28 and TRBJ1-1; perhaps TRBD1 as D (5 bases). CDR3 length equals 15 residues. Germline values: CDR1 MDHEN, CDR2 SYDVKM. The germline V and J ends were trimmed by 3 bases and 1 base, with 12 bases remaining between them. This chain's CDR3 is CASSFRGHPNTEAFF. CDR3 nucleotide sequence: TGTGCCAGCAGTTTTCGCGGACACCCGAACACTGAAGCTTTCTTT.

CDR3 region: CASIGLAGSYEQYF. The CDR3 DNA sequence: TGTGCCAGCATAGGGCTAGCGGGGTCCTACGAGCAGTACTTC. The J gene is TRBJ2-7, the V gene TRBV27; the match to TRBD2 covers 9 bases. The V and J ends lost 7 bases and 1 base, in that order; junction bases with no gene match: 5. From germline, CDR1 is MNHEY and CDR2 SMNVEV (reference sequence). CDR3 length: 14 amino acids.

The chain uses TRBV10-3 and TRBJ2-4; possible D gene TRBD2, 7 bases. CDR1 is ENHRY and CDR2 is SYGVKD in the germline V gene. There are 15 residues in the CDR3. V lost 4 bases and J lost 1, with 11 bases in between. This CDR3 is CAISAGGAAKNIQYF. CDR3 nucleotide sequence: TGTGCCATCAGTGCGGGGGGCGCCGCCAAAAACATTCAGTACTTC.

The chain uses TRBV24-1 and TRBJ2-1; weak D call: TRBD1 (10 bases). The CDR3 totals 20 residues. Germline V CDR1 and CDR2: KGHDR, SFDVKD. V was pared by 2 bases and J by 1 base, with 23 bases between. CDR3 coding DNA: TGTGCCACCAGTGATTCCAGACAGGGGGCTAGCGGGATGTCCTACAATGAGCAGTTCTTC. Translating gives CATSDSRQGASGMSYNEQFF.

The gene calls are TRBV15 and TRBJ2-2; TRBD2 matches at 14 bases. Germline CDR1 LNHNV, CDR2 YYDKDF (reference sequence). The CDR3 covers 18 residues. The V segment lost 5 bases and the J segment 7 bases; nucleotides outside the gene matches: 12. The CDR3 loop is CATSQLGGLAGVHGELFF. In DNA form, the CDR3 reads TGTGCCACCAGCCAGTTGGGGGGACTAGCGGGAGTTCACGGGGAGCTGTTTTTT.

On this clone: The junction shows a germline mismatch at one end, possibly a read error. J is TRBJ1-4 and V is TRBV7-2; possible D gene TRBD1, 6 bases. Germline-derived CDR1 and CDR2 are SGHTA and FQGNSA. The CDR3 has 15 amino acids. The CDR3 loop reads CASSLYGTTNEKLLF. CDR3 DNA: TGTGCCAGCAGCTTATACGGGACAACTAATGAAAAACTGCTTTTT.

This clone came up once. V gene TRBV12-3 or TRBV12-4 combines with J gene TRBJ2-1; D possibly corresponds to TRBD2 (5 bases). The CDR3 runs to 13 residues. V was pared by 3 bases and J by 5 bases, with 8 bases between. CDR3 in amino acids: CASSFPGNNEQFF. The CDR3 bases are TGTGCCAGCAGTTTCCCCGGGAACAATGAGCAGTTCTTC.

The chain is built from TRBV19 and TRBJ2-1, with 8 positions matching TRBD2. V gave up 3 bases and J gave up 6 bases; unmatched junction bases: 10. In germline, CDR1 is LNHDA, CDR2 SQIVND (reference sequence). The CDR3 consists of 16 residues. In DNA, the CDR3 is TGTGCCAGTAGTATCGTTTTACTAGCGGACCTCAATGAGCAGTTCTTC. This sequence encodes CASSIVLLADLNEQFF.

The chain joins TRBV24-1 to TRBJ2-7, with a tentative D call TRBD1 (5 bases). CDR3 length: 13 amino acids. The V gene's germline CDR1 is KGHDR and CDR2 SFDVKD. The V and J ends lost 2 bases and 7 bases respectively, with 11 bases between them. CDR3: CATSDSTAMEQYF. The CDR3 nucleotides are TGTGCCACCAGTGATTCGACAGCTATGGAGCAGTACTTC.

The chain employs TRBV19 and TRBJ2-2; no firm D call. The V end was cut by 7 bases, the J end by 4 bases, with 13 bases between. Germline lookup yields CDR1 LNHDA and CDR2 SQIVND (reference sequence). The CDR3 is 14 amino acids. The CDR3 loop reads CASKMKPGTGELFF. DNA of the CDR3: TGTGCCAGTAAAATGAAGCCGGGCACCGGGGAGCTGTTTTTT.

To note about this clone: Sequence at one end of the junction differs from germline and may be a read error. Here the CDR3 DNA reads TGCGCCAGCAGCCCAGAGGAGAGCTCCACTCAGCGTTTT. Translated, it gives CASSPEESSTQRF. The V call is TRBV4-3, the J call TRBJ2-3; no clear D. CDR3 size: 13 residues. Looked up from germline, CDR1 is LGHNA and CDR2 is YSLEER.

The genes are TRBV7-3 and TRBJ2-2, with 9 bases aligning to TRBD2. The CDR3 totals 16 residues. Per the germline V gene, CDR1 is SGHTA and CDR2 is FQGTGA. V was clipped by 1 base and J by 6 bases; unmatched bases: 6. The CDR3 DNA follows: TGTGCCAGCAGCTTAAATGGCGGGAGGGCCTCCGGGGAGCTGTTTTTT. This encodes CASSLNGGRASGELFF.

The V call is TRBV14, the J call TRBJ1-2; 7 bases are a match to TRBD1. The CDR3 runs 14 residues. With V trimmed by 0 bases and J by 8 bases, 6 bases remained unmatched. From germline, CDR1 is SGHDN and CDR2 FVKESK. CDR3 sequence: CASSQDSRGKGYTF. The CDR3 coding sequence is TGTGCCAGCAGCCAAGATTCCAGGGGGAAAGGCTACACCTTC.

In this sample, this clone turned up a few times. Other DNA sequences in the same sample also yield this CDR3. The chain recombines TRBV9 with TRBJ2-7; D ambiguous. The CDR3 covers 13 residues. Germline CDR1 SGDLS, CDR2 YYNGEE. Trimming took off 0 bases at V and 0 bases at J, with 4 bases between the two ends. The CDR3 nucleotides read TGTGCCAGCAGCGTAGACAGCTCCTACGAGCAGTACTTC. Translated: CASSVDSSYEQYF.

J is TRBJ1-2 and V is TRBV4-1; D possibly corresponds to TRBD1 (5 bases). The V end lost 1 base, the J end lost 7 bases, and 10 bases lay between the germline ends. The V gene's germline CDR1 is MGHRA and CDR2 YSYEKL. The CDR3 runs 13 residues. Here the CDR3 DNA reads TGCGCCAGCAGCCAAGGGGGCGGTTTTGGCTACACCTTC. Its translation is CASSQGGGFGYTF.

The chain carries TRBV19 and TRBJ2-7; tentative D call: TRBD1 (5 bases). In germline, CDR1 is LNHDA, CDR2 SQIVND (reference sequence). The ends were cut back, 3 bases at V and 6 bases at J, with 9 bases in the middle. The CDR3 is 12 residues long. The CDR3 bases are TGTGCCAGTAGTATGGAAGGGGCCGAGCAGTACTTC. Its translation is CASSMEGAEQYF.

The V call is TRBV7-9, the J call TRBJ1-4; 9 nucleotides line up with TRBD1. Looked up from germline, CDR1 is SEHNR and CDR2 is FQNEAQ (reference sequence). The CDR3 is 15 amino acids. V shed 5 bases and J 7 bases; nucleotides not matched to a gene: 8. The CDR3 is CASSHLRDRVEKLFF. The CDR3 coding sequence is TGTGCCAGCAGCCACCTGAGGGACAGGGTTGAAAAACTGTTTTTT.

The rearrangement uses TRBV29-1 and TRBJ2-3; D may be TRBD2 (7 bases). The CDR3 sequence is 14 residues long. V lost 7 bases and J lost 5, with 19 bases in between. CDR1 and CDR2 from the germline V gene are SQVTM and ANQGSEA. CDR3 residues: CSAGGAGDLDTQYF. The CDR3 DNA follows: TGCAGCGCTGGGGGCGCGGGAGACTTAGATACGCAGTATTTT.